This record covers a single T cell receptor beta chain. The germline V and J ends were trimmed by 1 base and 8 bases, with 14 bases remaining between them. This CDR3 is built from 14 residues. The germline CDR1 and CDR2 sequences are MDHEN and SYDVKM. Assay: immunoSEQ multiplex PCR; the TCRdb copy retains only in-frame clones and omits some. The sample shows 2,100 or so clones, 90% to 95% of them seen only once. The sample comes from a study of tumor T cells in aggressive B-cell lymphoma. Material for sequencing was tumor tissue. This chain links TRBV28 with TRBJ1-2, with D possibly matching TRBD1 (5 bases). This TCR was sampled from an adult with diffuse large B cell lymphoma. The CDR3 bases are TGTGCCAGCAGTTTATTGGGCAGGGCGGGGGGCTACACCTTC. Its translation is CASSLLGRAGGYTF.